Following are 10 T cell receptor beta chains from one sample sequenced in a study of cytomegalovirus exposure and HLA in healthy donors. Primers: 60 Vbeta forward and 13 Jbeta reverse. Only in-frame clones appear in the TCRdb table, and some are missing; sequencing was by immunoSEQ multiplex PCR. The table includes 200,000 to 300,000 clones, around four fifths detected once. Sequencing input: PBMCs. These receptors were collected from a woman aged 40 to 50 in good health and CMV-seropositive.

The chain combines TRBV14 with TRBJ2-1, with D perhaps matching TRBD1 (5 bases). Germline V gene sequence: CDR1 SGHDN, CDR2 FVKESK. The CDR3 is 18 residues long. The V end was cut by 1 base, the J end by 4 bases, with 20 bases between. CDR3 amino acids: CASSQGGMWAALYNEQFF. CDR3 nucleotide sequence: TGTGCCAGCAGCCAAGGGGGCATGTGGGCGGCTCTATACAATGAGCAGTTCTTC.

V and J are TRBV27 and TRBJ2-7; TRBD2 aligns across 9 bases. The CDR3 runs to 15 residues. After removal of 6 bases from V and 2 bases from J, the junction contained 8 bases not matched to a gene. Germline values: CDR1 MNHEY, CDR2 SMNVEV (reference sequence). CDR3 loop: CASSPGTSRAYEQYF. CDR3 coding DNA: TGTGCCAGCAGCCCTGGGACTAGCAGAGCCTACGAGCAGTACTTC.

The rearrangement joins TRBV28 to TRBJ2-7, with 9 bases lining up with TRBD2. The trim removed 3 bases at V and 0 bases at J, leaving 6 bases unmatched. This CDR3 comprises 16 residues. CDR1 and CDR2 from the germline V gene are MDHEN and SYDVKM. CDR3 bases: TGTGCCAGCAGTTTCTCTAGCGGGGCCCGCTCCTACGAGCAGTACTTC. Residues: CASSFSSGARSYEQYF.

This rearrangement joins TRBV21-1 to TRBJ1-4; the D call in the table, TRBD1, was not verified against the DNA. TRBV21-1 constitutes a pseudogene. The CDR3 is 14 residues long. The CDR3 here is CASNRGQGNEKLFF. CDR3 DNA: TGTGCCAGCAACCGGGGACAGGGTAATGAAAAACTGTTTTTT.

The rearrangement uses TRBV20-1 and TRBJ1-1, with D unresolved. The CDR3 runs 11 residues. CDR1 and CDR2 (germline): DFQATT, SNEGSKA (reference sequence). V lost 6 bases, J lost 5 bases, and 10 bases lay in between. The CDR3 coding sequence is TGCAGTGCAAACCGAGGGACTGAAGCTTTCTTT. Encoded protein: CSANRGTEAFF.

The CDR3 is CASSQDYRYGYTF. The DNA of the CDR3 is TGTGCCAGCAGCCAAGATTACAGATATGGCTACACCTTC. The chain has TRBV14 and TRBJ1-2; D gene unclear. V was shortened by 0 bases and J by 5 bases, with 7 bases between the two germline ends. Germline assignment: CDR1 SGHDN and CDR2 FVKESK. This CDR3 is 13 amino acids long.

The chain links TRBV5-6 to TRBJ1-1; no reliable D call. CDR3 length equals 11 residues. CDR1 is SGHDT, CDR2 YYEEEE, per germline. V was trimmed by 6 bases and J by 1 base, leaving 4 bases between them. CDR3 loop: CASTGNTEAFF. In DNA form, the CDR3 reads TGTGCCAGCACAGGGAACACTGAAGCTTTCTTT.

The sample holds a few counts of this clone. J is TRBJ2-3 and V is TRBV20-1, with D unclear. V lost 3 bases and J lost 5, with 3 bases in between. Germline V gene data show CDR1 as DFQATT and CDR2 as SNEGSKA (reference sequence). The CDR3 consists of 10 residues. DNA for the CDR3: TGCAGTGCTAGCCTAGATACGCAGTATTTT. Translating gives CSASLDTQYF.

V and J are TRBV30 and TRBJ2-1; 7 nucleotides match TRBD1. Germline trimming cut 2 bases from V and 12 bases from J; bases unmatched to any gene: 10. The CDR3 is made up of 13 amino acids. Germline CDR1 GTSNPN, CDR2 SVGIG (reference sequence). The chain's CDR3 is CAWSSTTGTAQFF. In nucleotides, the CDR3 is TGTGCCTGGAGTTCGACGACAGGGACCGCGCAGTTCTTC.

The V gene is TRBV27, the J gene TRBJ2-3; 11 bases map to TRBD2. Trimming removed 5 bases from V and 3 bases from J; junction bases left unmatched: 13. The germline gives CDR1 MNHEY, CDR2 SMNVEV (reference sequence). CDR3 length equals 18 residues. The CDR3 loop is CASSPKPLTSGSTDTQYF. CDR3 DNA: TGTGCCAGCAGTCCAAAACCTCTTACTAGCGGGAGTACAGATACGCAGTATTTT.